Listed here are 20 T cell receptor beta chains from one sample, sequenced in a study of radiation and T cells in renal cell carcinoma. Treatment given: treatment-naive control, cytoreductive nephrectomy. This table comes from immunoSEQ multiplex PCR, and its TCRdb copy is limited to in-frame clones, with some not included. The sample holds some 14,000 clones; roughly three fifths are singletons and the top ten take roughly 13%. This sample comprised tumor tissue, obtained from a patient whose treatment was nephrectomy without radiotherapy. Every receptor here comes from a man in his fifties or sixties with renal cell carcinoma.

The sample holds a few counts of this clone. This chain connects TRBV9 to TRBJ2-7, with 8 bases lining up with TRBD1. The CDR3 length is 15 residues. Losses at the gene ends were 4 bases for V and 2 bases for J; bases not matched to a gene: 8. Germline-derived CDR1 and CDR2 are SGDLS and YYNGEE. The CDR3 coding sequence is TGTGCCAGCAGCCCGACAGGGGACCCAGCCTACGAGCAGTACTTC. Amino acid sequence: CASSPTGDPAYEQYF.

The chain has TRBV7-2 and TRBJ1-6, with D possibly being TRBD1 (6 bases). The CDR3 has 15 residues. Germline V gene data show CDR1 as SGHTA and CDR2 as FQGNSA. V dropped 5 bases and J dropped 8 bases, with 16 bases sitting between them. The CDR3 spells CASSTQGHGDSPLHF. CDR3 DNA: TGTGCCAGCAGCACACAGGGACACGGCGATTCACCCCTCCACTTT.

The chain combines TRBV19 with TRBJ1-3, with D perhaps TRBD1 (6 bases). V lost 5 bases to trimming and J lost 0 bases, with 11 bases between them. The CDR3 is made up of 15 amino acids. The germline V gene encodes CDR1 LNHDA and CDR2 SQIVND (reference sequence). CDR3 nucleotide sequence: TGTGCCAGTAGTCTAGGACAGAACTCTGGAAACACCATATATTTT. This gives the protein CASSLGQNSGNTIYF.

The V call is TRBV14, the J call TRBJ2-3; D gene unclear. Trimming removed 0 bases at V and 5 bases at J, with 6 bases between. This CDR3 spans 13 amino acids. The germline V gene has CDR1 SGHDN and CDR2 FVKESK. The CDR3 DNA reads as TGTGCCAGCAGCCAAGATTCCCAAGATACGCAGTATTTT. It is translated as CASSQDSQDTQYF.

The gene calls are TRBV18 and TRBJ2-2; TRBD1 matches 9 bases. The CDR3 runs 16 residues. V was clipped by 3 bases and J by 1 base; unmatched bases: 3. Germline-derived CDR1 and CDR2 are KGHSH and LQKENI. The CDR3 region has the DNA TGTGCCAGCTCACCCCGACAGGGGGGGAACACCGGGGAGCTGTTTTTT. This gives the protein CASSPRQGGNTGELFF.

This clone occurred a few times. V and J are TRBV4-1 and TRBJ2-3; tentatively, D is TRBD1 (6 bases). V was clipped by 2 bases and J by 2 bases, with 14 bases between them. This CDR3 is 16 amino acids long. The germline CDR1 and CDR2 sequences are MGHRA and YSYEKL. CDR3 amino acids: CASSQSGTGFTDTQYF. CDR3 coding DNA: TGCGCCAGCAGCCAAAGTGGTACAGGGTTCACAGATACGCAGTATTTT.

This clone has just a few counts. In nucleotides, the CDR3 is TGTGCCAGCAGCCAAGATCCCGACAGGGTCTATGGCTACACCTTC. This gives the protein CASSQDPDRVYGYTF. The V call is TRBV14, the J call TRBJ1-2, with 7 bases aligning to TRBD1. V was clipped by 0 bases and J by 4 bases; unmatched bases: 5. The V gene's germline CDR1 is SGHDN and CDR2 FVKESK. The CDR3 has 15 amino acids.

The V gene is TRBV19, the J gene TRBJ1-2; D might be TRBD1 (5 bases). Trimming took off 2 bases at V and 8 bases at J, with 15 bases between the two ends. Germline V gene sequence: CDR1 LNHDA, CDR2 SQIVND (reference sequence). This CDR3 is 14 amino acids long. CDR3 region: CASSIKTGPVGYTF. CDR3 coding DNA: TGTGCCAGTAGTATAAAAACAGGCCCCGTCGGCTACACCTTC.

This rearrangement joins TRBV5-1 to TRBJ2-7, with D unresolved. The CDR3 has 16 residues. V lost 0 bases and J 3 bases, leaving 16 bases between the germline ends. CDR1 and CDR2 from the germline V gene are SGHRS and YFSETQ. The CDR3, as DNA: TGCGCCAGCAGCTTGGAAGGAGCGCCAAAGGTCTACGAGCAGTACTTC. This encodes CASSLEGAPKVYEQYF.

CDR3 DNA sequence: TGTGCCAGCAGTGCTGGACAGGGGGCATGGCAGCCCCAGCATTTT. Amino acid sequence: CASSAGQGAWQPQHF. The J gene is TRBJ1-5, the V gene TRBV6-1; 11 bases map to TRBD1. V lost 4 bases and J lost 7; bases outside the gene matches: 6. Germline CDR1 reads MNHNS; CDR2 reads SASEGT. The CDR3 spans 15 residues.

With respect to this clone: Other DNA sequences in this specimen translate into the identical CDR3. This chain links TRBV7-2 with TRBJ2-7, with TRBD2 matching 10 bases. V lost 0 bases, J lost 2 bases, and 7 bases stayed unmatched. Germline CDR1 reads SGHTA; CDR2 reads FQGNSA. The CDR3 spans 17 residues. CDR3 nucleotide sequence: TGTGCCAGCAGCTTAGCGGGGCTAGCGGGGGATCCCTACGAGCAGTACTTC. This encodes CASSLAGLAGDPYEQYF.

The chain couples TRBV6-1 to TRBJ2-2; no definite D call. Germline V CDR1 and CDR2: MNHNS, SASEGT. The CDR3 sequence is 13 residues long. Trimming took off 6 bases at V and 6 bases at J, with 11 bases between the two ends. The chain's CDR3 is CASRADSAGELFF. The CDR3 DNA is TGTGCCAGCAGGGCAGACTCGGCCGGGGAGCTGTTTTTT.

J is TRBJ1-6 and V is TRBV2; weak D call: TRBD1 (6 bases). From germline, CDR1 is SNHLY and CDR2 FYNNEI. V dropped 7 bases and J dropped 5 bases, with 9 bases sitting between them. The CDR3 sequence is 13 residues long. CDR3 region: CASNRADNSPLHF. Written as DNA, the CDR3 is TGTGCCAGCAACAGGGCCGATAATTCACCCCTCCACTTT.

For this clone: At one boundary the junction diverges from the germline segment, which might be a read error. The chain is built from TRBV19 and TRBJ1-6; 10 nucleotides agree with TRBD1. This CDR3 has 14 amino acids. CDR1 and CDR2 from the germline V gene are LNHDA and SQIVND (reference sequence). CDR3: CASSLDRGRSPLHF. Written as DNA, the CDR3 is TGTGCCAGTAGTCTAGACAGGGGGCGTTCACCCCTCCACTTT.

The chain carries TRBV15 and TRBJ1-6, with D uncertain. The germline V and J ends were trimmed by 0 bases and 9 bases, with 15 bases remaining between them. The CDR3 covers 16 residues. Looked up from germline, CDR1 is LNHNV and CDR2 is YYDKDF (reference sequence). This chain's CDR3 is CATSRDPTGSSSPLHF. CDR3 sequence (DNA): TGTGCCACCAGCAGAGACCCGACGGGCAGTAGTTCACCCCTCCACTTT.

The chain couples TRBV6-1 to TRBJ2-3, with D perhaps TRBD2 (6 bases). CDR1 is MNHNS, CDR2 SASEGT, per germline. Trimming stripped 1 base from V and 6 bases from J, with 23 bases between. This CDR3 is 18 amino acids long. The CDR3: CASSEGGGRVYRSDTQYF. The CDR3 region has the DNA TGTGCCAGCAGTGAAGGGGGAGGCAGGGTGTATCGGAGTGATACGCAGTATTTT.

The chain links TRBV11-2 to TRBJ2-7; D might be TRBD2 (5 bases). V dropped 5 bases and J dropped 2 bases, with 19 bases sitting between them. The length of the CDR3 is 16 residues. Germline V gene data show CDR1 as SGHAT and CDR2 as FQNNGV. The CDR3 DNA reads TGTGCCAGCAGCCCGACGCATCCGGACGGGACCTACGAGCAGTACTTC. As protein: CASSPTHPDGTYEQYF. The whole variable domain, filled in from reference TRBV11-2 and TRBJ2-7, reads EAGVAQSPRYKIIEKRQSVAFWCNPISGHATLYWYQQILGQGPKLLIQFQNNGVVDDSQLPKDRFSAERLKGVDSTLKIQPAKLEDSAVYLCASSPTHPDGTYEQYFGPGTRLTVT.

The chain joins TRBV10-3 to TRBJ1-1; D uncertain. The length of the CDR3 is 13 residues. V lost 7 bases and J lost 3, with 12 bases in between. Per the germline V gene, CDR1 is ENHRY and CDR2 is SYGVKD. DNA for the CDR3: TGTGCCATCACGGTGAAGGCGGACACTGAAGCTTTCTTT. Protein: CAITVKADTEAFF.

This chain links TRBV7-2 with TRBJ2-4; a weak D match, TRBD2 (6 bases). Germline CDR1 is SGHTA and CDR2 is FQGNSA. The length of the CDR3 is 16 residues. Trimming removed 4 bases at V and 0 bases at J, with 13 bases between. The CDR3 is CASSSRDFLAKNIQYF. The CDR3 nucleotides read TGTGCCAGCAGCTCCCGGGACTTCCTAGCCAAAAACATTCAGTACTTC.

This clone was counted a few times. The chain couples TRBV7-3 to TRBJ1-2; D call uncertain. V lost 5 bases to trimming and J lost 0 bases, with 10 bases between them. Germline CDR1 and CDR2: SGHTA and FQGTGA. CDR3 size: 14 residues. The CDR3 DNA sequence: TGTGCCAGCAGCCCCGAAGGTGCTAACTATGGCTACACCTTC. Residues: CASSPEGANYGYTF.